This TCR beta chain derives from a study of OX40 agonist ivuxolimab in advanced cancers. Some background on the complete study: Ivuxolimab was an agonistic, fully human IgG2 monoclonal antibody directed against OX40 (CD134), a costimulatory receptor. The paper covers the monotherapy dose-escalation part of the phase I ivuxolimab trial, which included N = 52 patients. Intravenous ivuxolimab was administered to patients every 2 weeks at six dose levels: 0.01, 0.1, 0.3, 1.5, 3 and 10 mg/kg. Patients were allowed to have had prior anti-PD-1, anti-PD-L1 or anti-CTLA-4 therapy, and 30% to 40% of the dose-escalation patients had previously received checkpoint inhibitors. Of the approximately 54 patients in dose escalation, about 20 had hepatocellular carcinoma, some 15 had melanoma, 9 had renal cell carcinoma and 9 had head and neck cancer. Peripheral TCRbeta sequencing aimed to test whether ivuxolimab altered TCR sequence diversity and caused clonal T-cell expansion. Three dose-escalation patients achieved partial responses, one with hepatocellular carcinoma and two with cutaneous melanoma. In the dose-escalation cohort, 65% to 90% of patients were male, and the mean age was approximately 60 years, with a range of about 23 to 90. Study-level results and caveats: Low levels of normalized T-cell clonal expansion were also shown by some nonresponding patients. After ivuxolimab, expanded clones were on average more numerous among CD8+ T cells than among CD4+ T cells. In partial responders in the 0.1-3.0 mg/kg groups, normalized peripheral clonal expansion was found to be among the lowest, especially among CD8+ T cells. At doses of 0.1 to 3.0 mg/kg, clonal expansion of both CD4+ and CD8+ blood T cells was observed from baseline to week 6. Antigen specificity was not determined for the clonally expanded peripheral T cells.

Germline trimming: 3 bases from V, 1 base from J; junction bases outside gene matches: 6. The CDR3 spans 16 residues, from the cysteine through the phenylalanine. CDR3 DNA is the only sequence kept; it has 48 bases, read in frame from the first base. For CDR1 and CDR2, the germline V gene lists ENHRY and SYGVKD. Patients with autoimmune disease history or receiving systemic immunosuppression were excluded from the trial. Peripheral blood for TCR sequencing was collected from all dose cohorts at baseline, on cycle 4 day 1, and on cycle 7 day 1. The samples were taken from a phase I, first-in-human, multicenter, open-label dose-escalation trial of ivuxolimab. Adults with locally advanced or metastatic melanoma, renal cell, hepatocellular, or head and neck squamous cell carcinoma were enrolled in the trial. Before TCR sequencing, CD4+ T cells and CD8+ T cells were sorted from peripheral blood as separate populations.

Comments on this clone: Its antigen specificity is not known. No base-level quality is on record; no much larger clone is a single base apart.

Genomic DNA was extracted from sorted cells for sequencing of the TCRbeta CDR3 region. The immunoSEQ Assay was used for sequencing of TCRbeta CDR3 regions. TCRdb retrieved this table from immuneACCESS and kept in-frame rearrangements only. Not all clones are present; in checked studies, unresolved V genes account for under half, and no reason is known for the remainder. The sample table contains about 73,000 clones; only one count was recorded for more than 70% of them. Jointly, the top ten make up under 0.9% of the sample. The sequencing used CD4+ or CD8+ T cells sorted from blood, collected in a trial of the OX40 agonist ivuxolimab. The origin of this receptor is an adult with an advanced solid tumor such as melanoma, head and neck, liver or kidney cancer. In this chain, TRBV10-3 is recombined with TRBJ2-3; 8 middle bases align to TRBD2. The CDR3 here reads CAISDTGTRGTDTQYF. The nucleotide sequence is given as TGTGCCATCAGTGACACCGGGACTAGGGGCACAGATACGCAGTATTTT.